A selection of T cell receptor beta chains follows, all from one sample in a study of HIV-infected patients and healthy controls. TCRdb recomputed calls from the 5' RACE reads with MiXCR, one row per CDR3 protein. This sample yields about 67,000 distinct CDR3 sequences, of which about 16% are seen a single time; under 6% belongs to the top ten. Sequencing was done on a sample of CD4+ T cells from blood. These receptors were collected from a human donor in good health. Both conserved end residues are part of each CDR3. Each record gives: J gene, clone size, V gene, CDR3 protein. Rows may omit the clone size; those that give it use once, few, many or a size class.

TRBJ2-3	few	TRBV12-3/TRBV12-4	CASSRLYTSTDTQYF
TRBJ1-2	-	TRBV28	CASSYRENGYTF
TRBJ2-7	few	TRBV7-6	CASSLAGVGNEQYF
TRBJ2-1	-	TRBV3-1	CASSHQVNEQFF
TRBJ1-4	-	TRBV7-2	CASSIGPNEKLFF
TRBJ1-6	many	TRBV20-1	CSAGPSSPLHF
TRBJ1-5	-	TRBV19	CASRLQWGNQPQHF
TRBJ1-5	-	TRBV6-7	CASNQGVGNQPQHF
TRBJ2-2	-	TRBV4-1	CASSQEAFGSGELFF
TRBJ1-5	few	TRBV7-2	CASSLVGQPQHF
TRBJ2-7	many	TRBV28	CASSLFRPAYEQYF
TRBJ2-6	many	TRBV6-5	CASVGRGGGANVLTF
TRBJ1-2	-	TRBV18	CASSPGGNYGYTF
TRBJ2-1	-	TRBV14	CASSPRRNSGTEQFF
TRBJ1-1	few	TRBV18	CASSPPVNTEAFF
TRBJ2-1	few	TRBV2	CASSEVLGTSRGRNEQFF
TRBJ2-5	-	TRBV29-1	CSVGRARQETQYF
TRBJ1-2	many	TRBV2	CASRRRVVYGYTF
TRBJ2-3	-	TRBV5-1	CASSLRLAGGRSTDTQYF
TRBJ1-2	few	TRBV7-9	CASSFGQGSYGYTF
TRBJ2-1	many	TRBV29-1	CSAGAGYSGNNEQFF
TRBJ2-5	many	TRBV24-1	CATSDSPGGRTDGQYF
TRBJ2-7	few	TRBV20-1	CSARIPGFSSYEQYF